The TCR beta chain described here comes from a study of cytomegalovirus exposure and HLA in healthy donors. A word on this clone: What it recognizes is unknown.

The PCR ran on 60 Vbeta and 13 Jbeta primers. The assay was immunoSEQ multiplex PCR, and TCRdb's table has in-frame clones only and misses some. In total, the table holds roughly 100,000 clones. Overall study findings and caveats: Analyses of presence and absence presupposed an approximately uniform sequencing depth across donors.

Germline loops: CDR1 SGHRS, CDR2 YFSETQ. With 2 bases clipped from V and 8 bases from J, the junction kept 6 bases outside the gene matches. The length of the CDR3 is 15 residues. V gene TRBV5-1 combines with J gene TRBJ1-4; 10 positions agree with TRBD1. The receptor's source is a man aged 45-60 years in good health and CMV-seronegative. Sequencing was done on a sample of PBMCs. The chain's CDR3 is CASSLGDRGEEKLFF. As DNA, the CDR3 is TGCGCCAGCAGCTTAGGGGACAGGGGTGAGGAAAAACTGTTTTTT.